A single sample is the source of the 23 T cell receptor beta chains below, sequenced in a study of identical twins (TCRdb year 2016). The protocol used for the library was 5' RACE. For sequencing, an Illumina HiSeq 2000 was employed. TCRdb passed the public sequencing reads through fastp at Q25 and MiXCR, retaining productive beta sequences. For every CDR3 protein sequence, its rows merge into one entry that carries the most common genes and DNA. The sample table shows 400,000 to 550,000 distinct CDR3 sequences, and 14% are seen once. Clones ranked in the top ten supply approximately 1% of the sample. The sample was also reused in another study, on yellow fever vaccine responses in identical twins.

Sequenced sample: CD4+ T cells sorted from blood. Receptor source: a woman aged 18-29 years in good health.

This clonotype was recorded at least ten times. The J gene is TRBJ1-3, the V gene TRBV12-3 or TRBV12-4; D unclear. The CDR3 is 12 residues long. Trimming took 6 bases from V and 4 from J, leaving 7 bases between them. The DNA for the CDR3 is TGTGCCAGCAGCTTCTCCGGAAACACCATATATTTT. Residues: CASSFSGNTIYF.

The gene calls are TRBV7-9 and TRBJ2-7; 11 bases agree with TRBD1. The germline V gene encodes CDR1 SEHNR and CDR2 FQNEAQ (reference sequence). V lost 5 bases and J lost 4; bases outside the gene matches: 10. This CDR3 contains 16 residues. This CDR3 reads CASSPIPGQGGYEQYF. The DNA for the CDR3 is TGTGCCAGCAGCCCTATTCCGGGACAGGGGGGTTACGAGCAGTACTTC.

This clonotype was seen many times. V gene TRBV5-1 combines with J gene TRBJ2-2; no clear D gene. The CDR3 sequence is 15 residues long. Trimming left V 0 bases short and J 4 bases short, with 10 bases between. CDR1 is SGHRS, CDR2 YFSETQ, per germline. This CDR3 is CASSLEPSSTGELFF. CDR3 bases: TGCGCCAGCAGCTTGGAGCCTTCGAGCACCGGGGAGCTGTTTTTT.

This clonotype was recorded a few times. This chain links TRBV28 with TRBJ2-4; TRBD1 matches 7 bases. CDR1 is MDHEN, CDR2 SYDVKM, per germline. Trimming at V came to 3 bases and at J to 0 bases, leaving 2 bases not matched to a gene. CDR3 size: 15 residues. CDR3 loop: CASSLPGGAKNIQYF. The CDR3 region has the DNA TGTGCCAGCAGTTTGCCAGGGGGAGCCAAAAACATTCAGTACTTC.

The chain is built from TRBV18 and TRBJ2-5, with D possibly being TRBD1 (5 bases). The CDR3 has 14 amino acids. From germline, CDR1 is KGHSH and CDR2 LQKENI. Trimming removed 8 bases from V and 2 bases from J, with 15 bases in between. The CDR3 DNA reads TGTGCCAGCACCTTCCGACAGACTCAAGAGACCCAGTACTTC. Translating it yields CASTFRQTQETQYF.

The chain couples TRBV19 to TRBJ2-5; no firm D call. The V end lost 4 bases, the J end lost 5 bases, and 5 bases lay between the germline ends. This CDR3 has 11 amino acids. Germline V lookup: CDR1 LNHDA, CDR2 SQIVND (reference sequence). Written as DNA, the CDR3 is TGTGCCAGTAGTACCACGGAGACCCAGTACTTC. Its protein product is CASSTTETQYF. Full variable domain (outside the CDR3, taken from reference TRBV19 and TRBJ2-5): DGGITQSPKYLFRKEGQNVTLSCEQNLNHDAMYWYRQDPGQGLRLIYYSQIVNDFQKGDIAEGYSVSREKKESFPLTVTSAQKNPTAFYLCASSTTETQYFGPGTRLLVL.

V and J are TRBV20-1 and TRBJ2-2, with D perhaps TRBD2 (5 bases). Germline CDR1 and CDR2: DFQATT and SNEGSKA (reference sequence). V lost 6 bases and J 5 bases, leaving 7 bases between the germline ends. There are 11 residues in the CDR3. The CDR3 is CSATSTGELFF. CDR3 coding DNA: TGCAGTGCCACTAGTACCGGGGAGCTGTTTTTT.

This clonotype has only a few counts. The chain combines TRBV2 with TRBJ2-2; 10 bases are a match to TRBD1. The CDR3 length is 16 residues. The V gene end was trimmed by 4 bases and the J gene end by 7 bases; junction bases not matched to a gene: 9. Germline V CDR1 and CDR2: SNHLY, FYNNEI. CDR3 nucleotide sequence: TGTGCCAGCAGTGGGTACCGACAGGGGGCCGGCGGGGAGCTGTTTTTT. It translates to CASSGYRQGAGGELFF.

The V and J genes are TRBV20-1 and TRBJ2-1; 7 positions match TRBD1. Trimming took 2 bases from V and 4 from J; bases not matched to a gene: 8. The CDR3 length is 15 residues. Looked up from germline, CDR1 is DFQATT and CDR2 is SNEGSKA (reference sequence). DNA of the CDR3: TGCAGTGCTAGACCCCCCCGGACAGGTTACAATGAGCAGTTCTTC. As protein: CSARPPRTGYNEQFF.

The V gene is TRBV5-1, the J gene TRBJ2-2; D tentatively reads TRBD1 or TRBD2 (5 bases each). Per the germline V gene, CDR1 is SGHRS and CDR2 is YFSETQ. Trimming removed 0 bases at V and 4 bases at J, with 10 bases between. The CDR3 is 15 amino acids. CDR3 sequence (DNA): TGCGCCAGCAGCTTGGTGGCAGGGACCACCGGGGAGCTGTTTTTT. Protein product: CASSLVAGTTGELFF.

V usage is TRBV5-1 and J usage is TRBJ2-1, with TRBD2 matching over 11 bases. This CDR3 has 23 residues. Unmatched junction bases numbered 27, after V lost 0 bases and J lost 7 bases. CDR1 and CDR2 from the germline V gene are SGHRS and YFSETQ. This CDR3 is CASSLGASRPGGSGRAKTNEQFF. The CDR3, as DNA: TGCGCCAGCAGCTTGGGAGCCAGCAGGCCCGGGGGTAGCGGGAGGGCCAAGACTAATGAGCAGTTCTTC.

This clonotype was recorded a few times. The DNA of the CDR3 is TGTGCCAGCAGCCCTCAGGGGGCGGGTATCGAGCAGTACTTC. This sequence encodes CASSPQGAGIEQYF. The chain uses TRBV7-2 and TRBJ2-7; 8 bases line up with TRBD1. The length of the CDR3 is 14 residues. Germline-derived CDR1 and CDR2 are SGHTA and FQGNSA. Losses at the gene ends were 5 bases for V and 6 bases for J; bases not matched to a gene: 9.

This clonotype was observed a few times. The CDR3 sequence: CSVAFGTSTDTQYF. The CDR3 DNA follows: TGCAGCGTTGCCTTCGGAACTAGCACAGATACGCAGTATTTT. The chain couples TRBV29-1 to TRBJ2-3; D not resolved. The germline V gene encodes CDR1 SQVTM and CDR2 ANQGSEA. The CDR3 totals 14 residues. Trimming removed 4 bases at V and 0 bases at J, with 11 bases between.

This chain connects TRBV7-9 to TRBJ2-3; either TRBD1 or TRBD2 may supply D (6 bases each). There are 15 residues in the CDR3. Germline V gene data show CDR1 as SEHNR and CDR2 as FQNEAQ (reference sequence). Trimming removed 4 bases at V and 3 bases at J, with 14 bases between. As DNA, the CDR3 is TGTGCCAGCAGCTCGGGGGACAAGTATACAGATACGCAGTATTTT. Residues: CASSSGDKYTDTQYF.

This clonotype was picked up a small number of times. The V and J genes are TRBV9 and TRBJ2-3, with TRBD1 matching 7 bases. This CDR3 contains 16 residues. CDR1 is SGDLS, CDR2 YYNGEE, per germline. The V gene end was trimmed by 4 bases and the J gene end by 0 bases; junction bases not matched to a gene: 8. Here the CDR3 DNA reads TGTGCCAGCAGCTCACAGGGGTTGAGGAGCACAGATACGCAGTATTTT. Its translation: CASSSQGLRSTDTQYF.

This clonotype was found a few times. CDR3 sequence reads: CASSLGGITLETQYF. Here the CDR3 DNA reads TGTGCCAGCAGCTTAGGGGGTATCACACTGGAGACCCAGTACTTC. The genes are TRBV7-3 and TRBJ2-5; D tentatively fits TRBD1 or TRBD2 (5 bases each). The V end was cut by 2 bases, the J end by 5 bases, with 15 bases between. Looked up from germline, CDR1 is SGHTA and CDR2 is FQGTGA. The CDR3 sequence is 15 residues long.

This clonotype was counted between two and nine times. The CDR3, as DNA: TGTGCCAGCTCACCCGTCCCGGGACTAGCGGGGGACTCCTACGAGCAGTACTTC. Amino acids: CASSPVPGLAGDSYEQYF. This chain joins TRBV18 and TRBJ2-7, with 14 positions matching TRBD2. Germline-derived CDR1 and CDR2 are KGHSH and LQKENI. This CDR3 contains 18 residues. V gave up 3 bases and J gave up 0 bases; unmatched junction bases: 7.

In its sample, this clonotype was seen a few times. The chain joins TRBV20-1 to TRBJ1-1; tentative D call: TRBD1 (5 bases). Germline CDR1 reads DFQATT; CDR2 reads SNEGSKA (reference sequence). CDR3 size: 13 residues. The V end was cut by 6 bases, the J end by 0 bases, with 11 bases between. The CDR3 reads CSATGTVNTEAFF. The CDR3 DNA follows: TGCAGTGCAACCGGGACTGTGAACACTGAAGCTTTCTTT.

This chain joins TRBV14 and TRBJ2-1; 12 nucleotides line up with TRBD2. CDR3 length equals 15 residues. V shed 2 bases, J shed 5 bases, and the junction held 1 base outside the gene matches. Germline CDR1 SGHDN, CDR2 FVKESK. CDR3 region: CASSQLAGGDNEQFF. The CDR3 region has the DNA TGTGCCAGCAGCCAACTAGCGGGAGGGGACAATGAGCAGTTCTTC.

This clonotype occurred a few times. This chain connects TRBV19 to TRBJ2-5; D is tentatively TRBD1 or TRBD2 (5 bases each). CDR1 LNHDA and CDR2 SQIVND come from the germline V gene (reference sequence). V was clipped by 10 bases and J by 4 bases, with 7 bases between them. This CDR3 is 10 amino acids long. The CDR3 sequence: CAKGRETQYF. CDR3 in DNA: TGTGCCAAGGGGAGAGAGACCCAGTACTTC.

Ten or more counts support this clonotype. This sequence joins TRBV28 and TRBJ2-3, with TRBD2 as a possible D gene (6 bases). The V end was cut by 2 bases, the J end by 0 bases, with 9 bases between. CDR3 size: 15 residues. Germline CDR1 and CDR2: MDHEN and SYDVKM. The CDR3 sequence is CASSLPGTSTDTQYF. Written as DNA, the CDR3 is TGTGCCAGCAGTTTACCGGGGACTAGCACAGATACGCAGTATTTT.

This clonotype has more than one count but fewer than ten. This chain links TRBV4-1 with TRBJ2-3, with TRBD2 matching 12 bases. This CDR3 has 17 amino acids. V lost 0 bases and J lost 2; bases outside the gene matches: 3. From germline, CDR1 is MGHRA and CDR2 YSYEKL. CDR3 amino acids: CASSQDRTSGTTDTQYF. The CDR3 DNA sequence: TGCGCCAGCAGCCAAGATAGGACTAGCGGGACCACAGATACGCAGTATTTT.

This clonotype was counted many times. The chain combines TRBV2 with TRBJ2-6; no clear D. Between the trimmed V and J ends, which lost 10 bases and 0 bases, there was a span of 7 bases. The CDR3 sequence is 13 residues long. Germline V gene lookup returns CDR1 SNHLY and CDR2 FYNNEI. The CDR3 nucleotides read TGTGCCAACGGTGTCTCTGGGGCCAACGTCCTGACTTTC. This translates into CANGVSGANVLTF.